These T cell receptor beta chains were read from a single sample in a study of blood T cell repertoires in COVID-19. The assay was immunoSEQ multiplex PCR, and TCRdb's table has in-frame clones only and misses some. The data show 30,000 to 40,000 clones, with 90% to 95% seen just once and approximately 12% held by the top ten. The sample comprised peripheral blood. Receptors were obtained from a human donor in a cohort sampled during active COVID-19. Each CDR3 is given with its conserved first and last residue. D genes are given only for firm matches. For some rows the clone size is stated as once, few or many, or as a class when expanded; others skip it.

D: -
V: TRBV5-4
J: TRBJ2-7
size: -
CDR3: CASSLDSYGNEQYF
DNA: TGTGCCAGCAGCCTCGACTCCTACGGAAACGAGCAGTACTTC

D: -
V: TRBV29-1
J: TRBJ2-7
size: -
CDR3: CSVGGAEAPEQYF
DNA: TGCAGCGTTGGTGGAGCGGAAGCACCCGAGCAGTACTTC

D: TRBD1
V: TRBV30
J: TRBJ1-1
size: -
CDR3: CAGKQGKRMNTEAFF
DNA: TGTGCCGGGAAACAGGGGAAGCGGATGAACACTGAAGCTTTCTTT

D: -
V: TRBV25-1
J: TRBJ1-4
size: -
CDR3: CASSTPTGGKLFF
DNA: TGTGCCAGCAGTACTCCCACCGGGGGAAAACTGTTTTTT

D: -
V: TRBV5-1
J: TRBJ2-5
size: -
CDR3: CASSLGGQETQYF
DNA: TGCGCCAGCAGCTTGGGAGGCCAAGAGACCCAGTACTTC

D: -
V: TRBV5-1
J: TRBJ1-1
size: -
CDR3: CASSTGQILNTEAFF
DNA: TGCGCCAGCAGCACCGGACAGATTTTGAACACTGAAGCTTTCTTT

D: TRBD1
V: TRBV11-2
J: TRBJ1-6
size: -
CDR3: CASSPLGQGSPLHF
DNA: TGTGCCAGCAGCCCCCTCGGACAGGGTTCACCCCTCCACTTT

D: -
V: TRBV15
J: TRBJ2-1
size: -
CDR3: CATSSDPRASADNEQFF
DNA: TGTGCCACCAGCAGTGATCCCAGGGCTAGCGCTGACAATGAGCAGTTCTTC

D: TRBD1
V: TRBV6-1
J: TRBJ1-2
size: -
CDR3: CASSEQGALGYTF
DNA: TGTGCCAGCAGTGAACAGGGGGCGCTTGGCTACACCTTC

D: TRBD2
V: TRBV5-1
J: TRBJ2-5
size: -
CDR3: CASSLALAGGSQETQYF
DNA: TGCGCCAGCAGCTTGGCACTAGCGGGAGGGTCCCAAGAGACCCAGTACTTC

D: -
V: TRBV4-1
J: TRBJ2-7
size: -
CDR3: CASSQAAENYEQYF
DNA: TGCGCCAGCAGCCAAGCTGCAGAAAACTACGAGCAGTACTTC

D: -
V: TRBV11-2
J: TRBJ1-1
size: -
CDR3: CASSGDMNTEAFF
DNA: TGTGCCAGCAGCGGAGATATGAACACTGAAGCTTTCTTT

D: -
V: TRBV5-4
J: TRBJ1-2
size: -
CDR3: CASSRQENYGYTF
DNA: TGTGCCAGCAGCAGACAGGAGAACTATGGCTACACCTTC

D: TRBD1
V: TRBV7-9
J: TRBJ1-1
size: -
CDR3: CASSLRAGQGGTEAFF
DNA: TGTGCCAGCAGCCTCCGGGCGGGACAGGGCGGGACTGAAGCTTTCTTT

D: TRBD2
V: TRBV30
J: TRBJ2-1
size: -
CDR3: CAWSTSGAYNEQFF
DNA: TGTGCCTGGAGCACTAGCGGGGCCTACAATGAGCAGTTCTTC

D: -
V: TRBV7-3
J: TRBJ2-1
size: few
CDR3: CASSPPSGDEQFF
DNA: TGTGCCAGCAGCCCTCCATCAGGCGATGAGCAGTTCTTC

D: TRBD2
V: TRBV3-1/TRBV3-2
J: TRBJ2-1
size: -
CDR3: CASNPSGRPYNEQFF
DNA: TGTGCCAGCAATCCTAGCGGGAGACCCTACAATGAGCAGTTCTTC

D: TRBD2
V: TRBV5-3
J: TRBJ2-1
size: -
CDR3: CARSYPGGGNEQFF
DNA: TGTGCCAGAAGCTACCCCGGCGGGGGGAATGAGCAGTTCTTC

D: -
V: TRBV4-3
J: TRBJ2-7
size: -
CDR3: CASSQIQGPYEQYF
DNA: TGCGCCAGCAGCCAGATACAGGGTCCCTACGAGCAGTACTTC

D: TRBD1
V: TRBV9
J: TRBJ2-7
size: -
CDR3: CASSPQLDRLSPEQYF
DNA: TGTGCCAGCAGCCCTCAGTTGGACAGGTTAAGCCCCGAGCAGTACTTC

D: -
V: TRBV7-9
J: TRBJ2-5
size: -
CDR3: CASSPAPQETQYF
DNA: TGTGCCAGCAGTCCAGCGCCGCAAGAGACCCAGTACTTC

D: -
V: TRBV14
J: TRBJ2-1
size: -
CDR3: CASSQDFPFGEQFF
DNA: TGTGCCAGCAGCCAAGATTTCCCCTTCGGTGAGCAGTTCTTC